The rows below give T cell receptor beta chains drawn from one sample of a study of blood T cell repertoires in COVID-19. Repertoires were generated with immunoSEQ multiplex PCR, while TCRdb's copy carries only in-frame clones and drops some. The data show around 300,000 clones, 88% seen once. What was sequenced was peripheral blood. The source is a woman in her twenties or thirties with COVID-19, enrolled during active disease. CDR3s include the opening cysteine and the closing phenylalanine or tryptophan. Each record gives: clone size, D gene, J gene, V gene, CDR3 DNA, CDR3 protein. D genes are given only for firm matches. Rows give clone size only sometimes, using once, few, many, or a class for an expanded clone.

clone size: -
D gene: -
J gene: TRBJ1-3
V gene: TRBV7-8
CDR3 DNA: TGTGCCAGCAGCTCTCCCCCCCAGGGAAGTAGTGGAAACACCATATATTTT
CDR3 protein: CASSSPPQGSSGNTIYF

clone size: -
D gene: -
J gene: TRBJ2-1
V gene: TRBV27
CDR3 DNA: TGTGCCAGCAGTTTATCGACGGGATACAATGAGCAGTTCTTC
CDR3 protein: CASSLSTGYNEQFF

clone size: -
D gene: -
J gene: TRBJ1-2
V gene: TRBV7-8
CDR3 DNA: TGTGCCAGCAGCTTAGAGGCAGGGTTTAACTATGGCTACACCTTC
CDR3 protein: CASSLEAGFNYGYTF

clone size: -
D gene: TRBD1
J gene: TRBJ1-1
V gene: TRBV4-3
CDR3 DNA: TGCGCCAGCAGTTTGGGACAGAGAAACACTGAAGCTTTCTTT
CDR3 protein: CASSLGQRNTEAFF

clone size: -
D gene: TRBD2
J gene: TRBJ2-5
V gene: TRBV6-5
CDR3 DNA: TGTGCCAGCAGTTACTCCTCTAGCGGGGGGAGGGAGACCCAGTACTTC
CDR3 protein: CASSYSSSGGRETQYF

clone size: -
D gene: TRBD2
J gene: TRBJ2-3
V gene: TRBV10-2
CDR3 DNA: TGCGCCAGCAGGAACCCGGGACTAGGGAGAGATACGCAGTATTTT
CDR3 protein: CASRNPGLGRDTQYF

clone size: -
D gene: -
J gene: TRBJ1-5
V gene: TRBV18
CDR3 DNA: TGTGCCAGCTCACCGAGCGACAATCAGCCCCAGCATTTT
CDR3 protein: CASSPSDNQPQHF

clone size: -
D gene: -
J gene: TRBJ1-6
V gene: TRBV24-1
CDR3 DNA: TGTGCCACCACCCGATCGGGTTCACCCCTCCACTTT
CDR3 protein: CATTRSGSPLHF

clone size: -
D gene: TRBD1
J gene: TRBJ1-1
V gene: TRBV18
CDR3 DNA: TGTGCCAGCTCACCACTGACAGGGGGGGGTAAAGCTTTCTTT
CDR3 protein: CASSPLTGGGKAFF

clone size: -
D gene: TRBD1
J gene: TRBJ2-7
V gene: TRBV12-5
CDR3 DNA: TGTGCTAGTGGTTTGCCCACGGGACAGGTAAACTCCTACGAGCAGTACTTC
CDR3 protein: CASGLPTGQVNSYEQYF

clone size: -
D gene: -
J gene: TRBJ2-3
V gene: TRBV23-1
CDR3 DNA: TGCGCCAGCAGTCAACCTATTTCGACAGTCCCTAACACAGATACGCAGTATTTT
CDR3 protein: CASSQPISTVPNTDTQYF

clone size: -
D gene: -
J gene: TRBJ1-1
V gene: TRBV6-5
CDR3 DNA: TGTGCCAGCAGTTGGGACACCTTGAACACTGAAGCTTTCTTT
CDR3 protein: CASSWDTLNTEAFF

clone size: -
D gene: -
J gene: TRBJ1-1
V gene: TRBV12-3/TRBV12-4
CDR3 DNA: TGTGCCAGCAGTTCCTACCCGGGTACTGAAGCTTTCTTT
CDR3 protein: CASSSYPGTEAFF

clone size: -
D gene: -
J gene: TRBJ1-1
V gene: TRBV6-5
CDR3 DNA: TGTGCCAGCAGCGACCGGGGAAACACTGAAGCTTTCTTT
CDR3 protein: CASSDRGNTEAFF

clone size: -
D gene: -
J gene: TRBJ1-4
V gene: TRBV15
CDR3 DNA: TGTGCCACCAGCCGAGACACAGGGCTTAATGAAAAACTGTTTTTT
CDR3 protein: CATSRDTGLNEKLFF

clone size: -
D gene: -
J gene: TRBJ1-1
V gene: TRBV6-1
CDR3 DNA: TGTGCCAGCAGTGAAGGGGGGCGGAGGCAGACTGAAGCTTTCTTT
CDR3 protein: CASSEGGRRQTEAFF

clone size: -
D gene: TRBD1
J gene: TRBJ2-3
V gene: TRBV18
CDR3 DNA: TGTGCCAGCTCACCCGAGCGAGGGGGCCTCGGCACAGATACGCAGTATTTT
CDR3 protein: CASSPERGGLGTDTQYF

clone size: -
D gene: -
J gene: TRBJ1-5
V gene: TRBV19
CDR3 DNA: TGTGCCAGTAGTATAGATTTCGATCAGCCCCAGCATTTT
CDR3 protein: CASSIDFDQPQHF

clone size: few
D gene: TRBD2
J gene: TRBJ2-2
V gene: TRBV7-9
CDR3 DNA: TGTGCCAGCAGCCCTTCAGCGGGGGATCCCGGGGAGCTGTTTTTT
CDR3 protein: CASSPSAGDPGELFF

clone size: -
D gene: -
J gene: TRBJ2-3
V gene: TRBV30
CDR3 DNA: TGTGCCTGGAGTGTAACCAGGGGCACAGATACGCAGTATTTT
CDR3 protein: CAWSVTRGTDTQYF

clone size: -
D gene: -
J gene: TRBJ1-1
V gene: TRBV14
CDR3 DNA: TGTGCCAGCAGCCAAGTAGGGGTTGGACGAGCTTTCTTT
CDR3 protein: CASSQVGVGRAFF

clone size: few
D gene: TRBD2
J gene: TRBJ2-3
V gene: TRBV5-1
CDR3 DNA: TGCGCCAGCAGCCGGACTAGCGGTTTCACAGATACGCAGTATTTT
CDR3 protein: CASSRTSGFTDTQYF

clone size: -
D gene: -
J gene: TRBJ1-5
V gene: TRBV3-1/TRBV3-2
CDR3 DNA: TGTGCCAGCAGCCAGGGCACAGGGCAGCCCCAGCATTTT
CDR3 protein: CASSQGTGQPQHF

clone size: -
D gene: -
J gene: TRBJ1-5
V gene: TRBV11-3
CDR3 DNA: TGTGCCAGCAGCTCCTTCGACAGGCCCCTGGGGCGTAATCAGCCCCAGCATTTT
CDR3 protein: CASSSFDRPLGRNQPQHF

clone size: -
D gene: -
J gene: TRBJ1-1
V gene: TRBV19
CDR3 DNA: TGTGCCAGTAGTACATCACAAGACACTGAAGCTTTCTTT
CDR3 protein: CASSTSQDTEAFF

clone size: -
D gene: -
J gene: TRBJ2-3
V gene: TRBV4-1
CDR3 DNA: TGCGCCAGCAGCCGGAGCGTCGGACTCACAGATACGCAGTATTTT
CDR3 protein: CASSRSVGLTDTQYF

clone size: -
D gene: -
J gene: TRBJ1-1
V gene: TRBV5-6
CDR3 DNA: TGTGCCAGCAGCTTGCCGGGTAACACTGAAGCTTTCTTT
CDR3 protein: CASSLPGNTEAFF

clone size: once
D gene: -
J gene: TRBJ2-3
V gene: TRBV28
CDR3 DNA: TGTGCCAGCAGTTTATTCGTTCGGGATACGCAGTATTTT
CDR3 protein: CASSLFVRDTQYF

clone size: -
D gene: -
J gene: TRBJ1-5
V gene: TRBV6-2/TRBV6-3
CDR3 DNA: TGTGCCAGCAGTGCCGGGGGGCCCAACAATCAGCCCCAGCATTTT
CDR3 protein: CASSAGGPNNQPQHF

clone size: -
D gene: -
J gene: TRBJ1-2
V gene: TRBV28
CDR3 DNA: TGTGCCAGCAGTCTGACAGGTCCCAACTATGGCTACACCTTC
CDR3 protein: CASSLTGPNYGYTF

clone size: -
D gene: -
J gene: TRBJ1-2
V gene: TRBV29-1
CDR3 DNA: TGCAGCGTCCTATTGTGGGGCAGCGGGGGCTACACCTTC
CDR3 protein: CSVLLWGSGGYTF

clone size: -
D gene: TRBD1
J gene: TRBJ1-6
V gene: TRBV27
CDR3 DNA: TGTGCCAGCAGTTTAACAGGGGCTTCCTATAATTCACCCCTCCACTTT
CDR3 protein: CASSLTGASYNSPLHF

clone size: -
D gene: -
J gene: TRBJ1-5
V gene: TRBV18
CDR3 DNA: TGTGCCAGCTCACTTGCAGTCAATCAGCCCCAGCATTTT
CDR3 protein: CASSLAVNQPQHF

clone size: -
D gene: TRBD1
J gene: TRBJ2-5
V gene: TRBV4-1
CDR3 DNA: TGCGCCAGCAGCGAGGCCGGGACAGGGTTCCAAGAGACCCAGTACTTC
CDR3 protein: CASSEAGTGFQETQYF

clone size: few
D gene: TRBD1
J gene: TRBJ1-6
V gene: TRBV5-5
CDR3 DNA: TGTGCCAGCAGCTTGGGTCTACAGGGGGCGGGCAAGCAGCCCCTCCACTTT
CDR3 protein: CASSLGLQGAGKQPLHF

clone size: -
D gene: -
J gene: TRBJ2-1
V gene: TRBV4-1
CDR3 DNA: TGCGCCAGCAGCCAAACCCGGACAGACAATGAGCAGTTCTTC
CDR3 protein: CASSQTRTDNEQFF

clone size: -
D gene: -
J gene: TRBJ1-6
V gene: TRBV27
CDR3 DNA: TGTGCCAGCAGTTACAGGGAAAATTCACCCCTCCACTTT
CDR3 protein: CASSYRENSPLHF

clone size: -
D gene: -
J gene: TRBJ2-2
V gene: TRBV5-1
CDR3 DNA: TGCGCCAGCAGCTTGGCCAGAAACACCGGGGAGCTGTTTTTT
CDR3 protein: CASSLARNTGELFF

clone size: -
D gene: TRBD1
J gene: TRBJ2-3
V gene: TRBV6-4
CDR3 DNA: TGTGCCAGCAGCGAGGGGACAGGGAGCACAGATACGCAGTATTTT
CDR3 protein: CASSEGTGSTDTQYF

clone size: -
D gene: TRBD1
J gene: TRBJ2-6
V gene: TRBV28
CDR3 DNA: TGTGCCAGCAGCTCCCACTTAGGACAGGGTCTATTCGGGGCCAACGTCCTGACTTTC
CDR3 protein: CASSSHLGQGLFGANVLTF